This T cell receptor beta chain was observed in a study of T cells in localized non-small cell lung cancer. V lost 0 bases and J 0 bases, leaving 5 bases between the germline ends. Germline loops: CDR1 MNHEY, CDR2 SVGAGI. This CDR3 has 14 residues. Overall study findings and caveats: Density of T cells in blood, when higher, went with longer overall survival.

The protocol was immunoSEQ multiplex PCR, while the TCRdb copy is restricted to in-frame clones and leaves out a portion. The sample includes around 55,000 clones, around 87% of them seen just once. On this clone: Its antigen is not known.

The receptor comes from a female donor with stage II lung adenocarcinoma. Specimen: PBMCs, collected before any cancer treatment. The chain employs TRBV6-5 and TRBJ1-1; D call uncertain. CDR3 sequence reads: CASSYSRVNTEAFF. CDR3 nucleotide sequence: TGTGCCAGCAGTTACTCCCGGGTGAACACTGAAGCTTTCTTT.